This TCR beta chain was recorded in a study of OX40 agonist ivuxolimab in advanced cancers. This table comes from immunoSEQ multiplex PCR, and its TCRdb copy is limited to in-frame clones, with some not included. The top ten hold 13% of the sample, which has 53,000 or so clones, about 88% seen once. Trimming removed 0 bases at V and 11 bases at J, with 12 bases between. The CDR3 runs 12 residues. The germline gives CDR1 SGHDT, CDR2 YYEEEE. The chain employs TRBV5-6 and TRBJ2-7; D perhaps matches TRBD1 (6 bases). The sequences come from CD4+ or CD8+ T cells sorted from blood, collected in a trial of the OX40 agonist ivuxolimab. The source is an adult with an advanced solid tumor such as melanoma, head and neck, liver or kidney cancer. The CDR3 DNA reads as TGTGCCAGCAGCTTGGACAGGGCGGTCGAGTACTTC. Residues: CASSLDRAVEYF.